This T cell receptor (beta chain) was recovered during a study of spatial heterogeneity in lung cancer. The germline V gene encodes CDR1 SGHRS and CDR2 YFSETQ. The V and J ends lost 4 bases and 7 bases, in that order; junction bases with no gene match: 10. This CDR3 region has 16 residues. Time point defined: sample taken at primary tumor resection. Without sorting, whole RNA was sequenced from tumor, nontumor lung or frozen PBMC. The 72 donors had untreated early-stage non-small cell lung cancer. General study findings and limits: Compared with follow-up, resection was when ubiquitous expanded tumor TCRs appeared in blood more.

Each molecule of TCR cDNA was tagged with one unique molecular identifier. TCRdb passed the 5' RACE reads through MiXCR, listing each CDR3 protein once. The sample holds approximately 40,000 distinct CDR3 sequences, roughly 8% seen once. Note on this clonotype: Its target is unknown. The CDR3 end shows no conserved phenylalanine or tryptophan, and so a read error is likely.

The receptor's source is a male donor with early-stage non-small cell lung cancer. The specimen was PBMCs, collected at surgery. The chain recombines TRBV5-1 with TRBJ1-6; 8 bases align to TRBD1. The CDR3 nucleotides are TGCGCCAGCAGCCCTGACAGGGGAGGAATCAATTCACCCCTCCACCTT. Translating it yields CASSPDRGGINSPLHL.